The text below deals with one T cell receptor (beta chain). Its antigen is undetermined. This specimen belongs to a study of cytomegalovirus exposure and HLA in healthy donors. A multiplex PCR was run with 60 Vbeta primers and 13 Jbeta primers. Clones were sequenced by immunoSEQ multiplex PCR, and TCRdb holds only the in-frame ones, with some missing. The specimen's table records approximately 51,000 clones. Findings of the study overall: Later on, an analysis tied 15,000 to 20,000 TCR beta sequences to HLA alleles at 0.05 false discovery rate. According to a later analysis, most TCR beta chains associated with CMV appeared HLA-restricted.

Germline values: CDR1 SGHNT, CDR2 YENEEA. V dropped 4 bases and J dropped 3; count of bases not matched to a gene: 4. The CDR3 sequence is 14 residues long. The sample comprised PBMCs. The origin of this receptor is a man aged 35-49 years in good health and CMV-seropositive. The V gene is TRBV11-3, the J gene TRBJ2-7; 9 nucleotides line up with TRBD1. The CDR3 protein is CASSSGTGNYEQYF. CDR3 coding DNA: TGTGCCAGCAGCTCCGGGACAGGGAACTACGAGCAGTACTTC.